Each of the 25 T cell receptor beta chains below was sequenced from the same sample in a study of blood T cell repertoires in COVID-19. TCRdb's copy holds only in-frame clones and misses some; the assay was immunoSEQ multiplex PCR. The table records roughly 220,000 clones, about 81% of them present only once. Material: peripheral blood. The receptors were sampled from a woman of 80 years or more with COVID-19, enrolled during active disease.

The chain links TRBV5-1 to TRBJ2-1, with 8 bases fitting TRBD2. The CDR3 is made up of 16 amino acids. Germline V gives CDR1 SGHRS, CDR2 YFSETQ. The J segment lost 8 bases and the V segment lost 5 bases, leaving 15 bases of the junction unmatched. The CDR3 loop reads CASSFSAGASGDEQFF. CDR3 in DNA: TGCGCCAGCAGTTTTTCAGCGGGGGCCTCCGGGGATGAGCAGTTCTTC.

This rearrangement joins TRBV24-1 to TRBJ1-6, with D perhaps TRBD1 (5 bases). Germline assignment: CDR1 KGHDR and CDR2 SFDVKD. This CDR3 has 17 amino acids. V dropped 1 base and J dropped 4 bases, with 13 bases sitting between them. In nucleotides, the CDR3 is TGTGCCACCAGTGATTTTCGGGGGGAAGGTTATAATTCACCCCTCCACTTT. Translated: CATSDFRGEGYNSPLHF.

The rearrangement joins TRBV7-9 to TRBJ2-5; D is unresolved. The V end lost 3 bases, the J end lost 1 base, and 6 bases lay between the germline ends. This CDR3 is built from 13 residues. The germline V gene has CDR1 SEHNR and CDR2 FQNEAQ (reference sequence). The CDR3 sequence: CASSFIPQETQYF. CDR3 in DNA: TGTGCCAGCAGCTTCATCCCCCAAGAGACCCAGTACTTC. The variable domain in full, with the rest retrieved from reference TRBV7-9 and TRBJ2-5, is DTGVSQNPRHKITKRGQNVTFRCDPISEHNRLYWYRQTLGQGPEFLTYFQNEAQLEKSRLLSDRFSAERPKGSFSTLEIQRTEQGDSAMYLCASSFIPQETQYFGPGTRLLVL.

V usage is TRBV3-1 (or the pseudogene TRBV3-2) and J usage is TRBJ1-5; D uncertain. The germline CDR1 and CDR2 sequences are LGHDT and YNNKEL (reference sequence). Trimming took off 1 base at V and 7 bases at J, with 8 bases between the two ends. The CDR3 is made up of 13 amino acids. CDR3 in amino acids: CASSQGEEQPQHF. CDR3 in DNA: TGTGCCAGCAGCCAAGGAGAAGAACAGCCCCAGCATTTT.

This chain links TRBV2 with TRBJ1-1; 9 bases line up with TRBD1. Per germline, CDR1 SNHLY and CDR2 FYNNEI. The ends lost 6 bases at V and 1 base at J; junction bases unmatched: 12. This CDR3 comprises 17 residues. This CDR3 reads CASSPRTGATKNTEAFF. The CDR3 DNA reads TGTGCCAGCAGCCCCCGGACAGGGGCAACCAAGAACACTGAAGCTTTCTTT.

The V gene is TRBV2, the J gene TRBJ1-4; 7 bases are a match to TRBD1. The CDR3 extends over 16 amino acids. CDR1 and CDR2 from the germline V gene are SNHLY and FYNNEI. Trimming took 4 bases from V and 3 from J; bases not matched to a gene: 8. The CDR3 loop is CASSVDRAPANEKLFF. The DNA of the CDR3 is TGTGCCAGCAGTGTTGACAGGGCACCAGCTAATGAAAAACTGTTTTTT. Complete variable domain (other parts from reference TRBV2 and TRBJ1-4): EPEVTQTPSHQVTQMGQEVILRCVPISNHLYFYWYRQILGQKVEFLVSFYNNEISEKSEIFDDQFSVERPDGSNFTLKIRSTKLEDSAMYFCASSVDRAPANEKLFFGSGTQLSVL.

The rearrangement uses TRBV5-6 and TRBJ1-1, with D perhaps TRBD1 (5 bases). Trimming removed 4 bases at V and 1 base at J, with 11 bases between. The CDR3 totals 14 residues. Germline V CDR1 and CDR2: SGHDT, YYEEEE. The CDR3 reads CASSRTPRNTEAFF. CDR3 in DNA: TGTGCCAGCAGCCGGACACCGAGGAACACTGAAGCTTTCTTT.

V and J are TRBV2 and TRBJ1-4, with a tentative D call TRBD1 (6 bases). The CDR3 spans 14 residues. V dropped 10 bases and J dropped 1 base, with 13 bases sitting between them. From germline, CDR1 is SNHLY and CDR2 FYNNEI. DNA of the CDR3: TGTGCCACTCGGGGGGGCTTAACTAATGAAAAACTGTTTTTT. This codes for CATRGGLTNEKLFF.

This chain's CDR3 is CASSRSGGRQETQYF. CDR3 coding DNA: TGTGCCAGCAGCCGTAGCGGGGGGCGGCAAGAGACCCAGTACTTC. The chain carries TRBV3-1 (or the pseudogene TRBV3-2) and TRBJ2-5, with TRBD2 identical over 10 bases. The germline CDR1 and CDR2 sequences are LGHDT and YNNKEL (reference sequence). The CDR3 consists of 15 residues. V lost 4 bases, J lost 2 bases, and 4 bases stayed unmatched.

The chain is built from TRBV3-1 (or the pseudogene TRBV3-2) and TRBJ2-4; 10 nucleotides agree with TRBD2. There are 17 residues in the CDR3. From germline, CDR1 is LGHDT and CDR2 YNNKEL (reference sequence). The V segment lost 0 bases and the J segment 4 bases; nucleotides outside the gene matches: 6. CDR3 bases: TGTGCCAGCAGCCAAGATTTAGCGGGAGGACGTAAAAACATTCAGTACTTC. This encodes CASSQDLAGGRKNIQYF.

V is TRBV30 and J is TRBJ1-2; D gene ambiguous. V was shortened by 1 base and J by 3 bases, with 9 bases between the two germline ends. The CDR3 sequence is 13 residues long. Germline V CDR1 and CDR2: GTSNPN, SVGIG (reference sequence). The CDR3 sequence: CAWSAELDYGYTF. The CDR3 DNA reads TGTGCCTGGAGTGCAGAACTAGACTATGGCTACACCTTC.

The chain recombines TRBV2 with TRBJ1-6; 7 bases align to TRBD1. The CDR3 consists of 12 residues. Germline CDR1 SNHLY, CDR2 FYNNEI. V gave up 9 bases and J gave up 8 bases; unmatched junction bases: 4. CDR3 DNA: TGTGCCAGTATTCAGGGGGATTCACCCCTCCACTTT. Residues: CASIQGDSPLHF.

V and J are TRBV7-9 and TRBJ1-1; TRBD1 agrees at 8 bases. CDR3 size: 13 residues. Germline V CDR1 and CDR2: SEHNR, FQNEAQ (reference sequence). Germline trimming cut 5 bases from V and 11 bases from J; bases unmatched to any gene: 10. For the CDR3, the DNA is TGTGCCAGCAGCCGCTCGACAGGGGAAAAGGCTTTCTTT. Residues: CASSRSTGEKAFF.

CDR3: CASSSTSGDHNEQFF. The CDR3 nucleotides read TGCGCCAGCAGCTCTACTAGCGGGGATCACAATGAGCAGTTCTTC. The V call is TRBV5-1, the J call TRBJ2-1; 10 positions match TRBD2. Trimming cost V 3 bases and J 5 bases; bases outside gene matches: 5. The germline CDR1 and CDR2 sequences are SGHRS and YFSETQ. The CDR3 covers 15 residues.

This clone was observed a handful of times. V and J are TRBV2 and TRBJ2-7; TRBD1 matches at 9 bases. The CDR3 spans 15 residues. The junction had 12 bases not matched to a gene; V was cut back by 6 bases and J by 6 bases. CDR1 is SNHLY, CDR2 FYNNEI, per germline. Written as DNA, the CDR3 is TGTGCCAGCAGGGGACAGGGAGCTCCTAGTTCCGAGCAGTACTTC. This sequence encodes CASRGQGAPSSEQYF.

As DNA, the CDR3 is TGTGCCACCAGTGATCGTGGGGCAGGGATCGGGGATACGCAGTATTTT. Translating gives CATSDRGAGIGDTQYF. The chain couples TRBV24-1 to TRBJ2-3; possible D gene TRBD1, 5 bases. CDR3 length equals 16 residues. V gave up 3 bases and J gave up 6 bases, with 18 bases separating them. Germline CDR1 and CDR2: KGHDR and SFDVKD.

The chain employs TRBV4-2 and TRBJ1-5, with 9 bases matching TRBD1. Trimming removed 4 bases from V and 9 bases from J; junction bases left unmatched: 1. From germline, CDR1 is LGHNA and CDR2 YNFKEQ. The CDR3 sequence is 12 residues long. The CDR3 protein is CASSRQGGPQHF. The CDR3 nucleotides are TGTGCCAGCAGCCGACAGGGGGGGCCCCAGCATTTT.

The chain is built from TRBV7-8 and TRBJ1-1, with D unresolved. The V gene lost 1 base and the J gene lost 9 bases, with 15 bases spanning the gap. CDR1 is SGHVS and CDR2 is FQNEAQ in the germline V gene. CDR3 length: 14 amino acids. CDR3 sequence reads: CASSLGSIGVKAFF. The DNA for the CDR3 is TGTGCCAGCAGCTTAGGCTCGATCGGAGTAAAAGCTTTCTTT.

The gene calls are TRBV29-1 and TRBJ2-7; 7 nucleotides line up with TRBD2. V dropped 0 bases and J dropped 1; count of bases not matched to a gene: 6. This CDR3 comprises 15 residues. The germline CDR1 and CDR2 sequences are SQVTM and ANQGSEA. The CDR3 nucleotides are TGCAGCGTTGAAGAGGGGAGGGCGGGGTCCTACGAGCAGTACTTC. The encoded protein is CSVEEGRAGSYEQYF.

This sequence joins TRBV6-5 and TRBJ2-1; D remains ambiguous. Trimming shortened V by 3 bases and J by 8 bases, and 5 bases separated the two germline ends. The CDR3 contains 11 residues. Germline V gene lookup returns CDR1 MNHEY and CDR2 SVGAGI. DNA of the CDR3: TGTGCCAGCAGTTATACTCATGAGCAGTTCTTC. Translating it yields CASSYTHEQFF.

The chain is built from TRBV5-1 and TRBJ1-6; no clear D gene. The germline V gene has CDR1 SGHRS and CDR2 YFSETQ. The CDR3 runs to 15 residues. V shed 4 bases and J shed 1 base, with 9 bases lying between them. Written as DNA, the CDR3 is TGCGCCAGCAGCCCCCAGGATTCCTATAATTCACCCCTCCACTTT. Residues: CASSPQDSYNSPLHF.

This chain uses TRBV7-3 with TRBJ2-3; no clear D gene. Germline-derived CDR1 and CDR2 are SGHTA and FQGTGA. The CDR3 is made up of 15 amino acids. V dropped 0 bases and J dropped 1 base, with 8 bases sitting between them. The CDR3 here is CASSLTSLRTDTQYF. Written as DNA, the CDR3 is TGTGCCAGCAGCTTAACAAGCCTTCGCACAGATACGCAGTATTTT.

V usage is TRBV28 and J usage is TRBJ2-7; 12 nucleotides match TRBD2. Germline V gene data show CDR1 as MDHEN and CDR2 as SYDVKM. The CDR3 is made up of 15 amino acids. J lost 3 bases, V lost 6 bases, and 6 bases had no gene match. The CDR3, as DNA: TGTGCCAGCAGCCCCTGGACTAGCGGGATCTACGAGCAGTACTTC. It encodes CASSPWTSGIYEQYF. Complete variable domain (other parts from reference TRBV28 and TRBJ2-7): DVKVTQSSRYLVKRTGEKVFLECVQDMDHENMFWYRQDPGLGLRLIYFSYDVKMKEKGDIPEGYSVSREKKERFSLILESASTNQTSMYLCASSPWTSGIYEQYFGPGTRLTVT.

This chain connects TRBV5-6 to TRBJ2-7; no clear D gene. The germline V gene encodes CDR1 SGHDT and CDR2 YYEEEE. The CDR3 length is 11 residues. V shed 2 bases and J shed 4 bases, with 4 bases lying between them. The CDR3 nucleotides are TGTGCCAGCAGCTTACAGTACGAGCAGTACTTC. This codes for CASSLQYEQYF.

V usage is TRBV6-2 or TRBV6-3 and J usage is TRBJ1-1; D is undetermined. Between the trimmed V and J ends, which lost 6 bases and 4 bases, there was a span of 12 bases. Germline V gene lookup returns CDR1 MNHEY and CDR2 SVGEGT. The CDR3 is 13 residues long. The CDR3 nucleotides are TGTGCCAGCAGCGGCTCTAGGAGCACTGAAGCTTTCTTT. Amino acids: CASSGSRSTEAFF.